The next 23 T cell receptor beta chains were all read from a single sample in a study of blood T cell repertoires in COVID-19. Profiled with immunoSEQ multiplex PCR; TCRdb holds only in-frame clones, not every one. This sample has under 450,000 clones; more than 75% occur once, and the top ten carry 2.5% to 3%. The specimen was PBMCs or T cells enriched from blood (not recorded which). The receptors were sampled from a woman aged 25 to 45 who had recovered from COVID-19.

The count of this clone is one. The V and J genes are TRBV18 and TRBJ1-1; TRBD1 might be the D (5 bases). This CDR3 has 15 residues. V lost 0 bases and J lost 2, with 10 bases in between. Germline V lookup: CDR1 KGHSH, CDR2 LQKENI. The CDR3 sequence: CASSPPGRANTEAFF. The CDR3 nucleotides read TGTGCCAGCTCACCACCGGGCAGGGCAAACACTGAAGCTTTCTTT.

This chain joins TRBV29-1 and TRBJ1-2, with D perhaps matching TRBD1 (5 bases). Trimming cost V 2 bases and J 9 bases, with 28 bases left between them. The CDR3 loop spans 17 amino acids. Germline CDR1 SQVTM, CDR2 ANQGSEA. The CDR3 nucleotides read TGCAGCGTTGAACGGGGGGTAGGTTGGGGTGCCCCAGACAGCTACACCTTC. This encodes CSVERGVGWGAPDSYTF.

This clone was seen more than once but under ten times. The chain combines TRBV10-1 with TRBJ1-1; D is unresolved. With 8 bases removed from V and 1 base from J, the gap between germline ends came to 14 bases. The CDR3 length is 14 residues. CDR1 WNHNN and CDR2 SYGVQD come from the germline V gene (reference sequence). As DNA, the CDR3 is TGCGCCAGCTTGGCGGGGAAGCCGAACACTGAAGCTTTCTTT. Its protein product is CASLAGKPNTEAFF.

V gene TRBV27 combines with J gene TRBJ1-5, with TRBD1 matching over 9 bases. The CDR3 is 13 residues long. Unmatched junction bases numbered 2, after V lost 6 bases and J lost 5 bases. CDR1 is MNHEY and CDR2 is SMNVEV in the germline V gene (reference sequence). The CDR3 here is CASSWTGDQPQHF. CDR3 sequence (DNA): TGTGCCAGCAGCTGGACAGGGGATCAGCCCCAGCATTTT.

The chain uses TRBV29-1 and TRBJ1-3; D unclear. Germline assignment: CDR1 SQVTM and CDR2 ANQGSEA. The CDR3 sequence is 14 residues long. Trimming shortened V by 3 bases and J by 0 bases, and 9 bases separated the two germline ends. The CDR3 spells CSVDSGSSGNTIYF. CDR3 nucleotide sequence: TGCAGCGTTGATTCGGGAAGCTCTGGAAACACCATATATTTT. The entire variable domain, with the rest obtained from reference TRBV29-1 and TRBJ1-3, is as follows: SAVISQKPSRDICQRGTSLTIQCQVDSQVTMMFWYRQQPGQSLTLIATANQGSEATYESGFVIDKFPISRPNLTFSTLTVSNMSPEDSSIYLCSVDSGSSGNTIYFGEGSWLTVV.

The rearrangement links TRBV5-5 to TRBJ2-6, with D maybe TRBD2 (6 bases). CDR3 length: 19 residues. Trimming cost V 0 bases and J 3 bases, with 19 bases left between them. Germline V CDR1 and CDR2: SGHKS, YYEKEE (reference sequence). For the CDR3, the DNA is TGTGCCAGCAGCTTGGTTGGTAGCGGAGCCACAGGTGGGGCCAACGTCCTGACTTTC. It is translated as CASSLVGSGATGGANVLTF.

This rearrangement joins TRBV3-1 (or the pseudogene TRBV3-2) to TRBJ2-1, with 11 positions matching TRBD2. V lost 5 bases and J lost 7; bases outside the gene matches: 4. Germline CDR1 reads LGHDT; CDR2 reads YNNKEL (reference sequence). This CDR3 contains 14 residues. CDR3 nucleotides: TGTGCCAGCAGCGCGACTAGCGGGAAAAATGAGCAGTTCTTC. It codes for CASSATSGKNEQFF.

The chain carries TRBV18 and TRBJ2-7; 8 nucleotides line up with TRBD1. This CDR3 is 14 amino acids long. V lost 6 bases and J lost 3; bases outside the gene matches: 7. Germline assignment: CDR1 KGHSH and CDR2 LQKENI. The chain's CDR3 is CASSQTGVGYEQYF. DNA for the CDR3: TGTGCCAGCTCGCAGACAGGGGTAGGCTACGAGCAGTACTTC.

The chain carries TRBV7-9 and TRBJ2-3; no clear D gene. The CDR3 totals 12 residues. The germline gives CDR1 SEHNR, CDR2 FQNEAQ (reference sequence). Trimming took 3 bases from V and 6 from J, leaving 7 bases between them. CDR3 sequence (DNA): TGTGCCAGCAGCTTTCCCTTGGATACGCAGTATTTT. This encodes CASSFPLDTQYF.

The chain recombines TRBV5-1 with TRBJ1-2; weak D call: TRBD1 (5 bases). The CDR3 runs 14 residues. Trimming cost V 3 bases and J 5 bases, with 14 bases left between them. Germline V gene sequence: CDR1 SGHRS, CDR2 YFSETQ. The CDR3: CASSSETATYGYTF. The DNA of the CDR3 is TGCGCCAGCAGCTCGGAGACAGCGACTTATGGCTACACCTTC.

This chain joins TRBV27 and TRBJ2-5; D is unresolved. The V gene's germline CDR1 is MNHEY and CDR2 SMNVEV (reference sequence). This CDR3 spans 15 amino acids. V lost 6 bases, J lost 2 bases, and 16 bases lay in between. CDR3 coding DNA: TGTGCCAGCAGCAATCAACGGCTCGGGCAAGAGACCCAGTACTTC. It is translated as CASSNQRLGQETQYF.

The rearrangement links TRBV28 to TRBJ2-1; 8 bases align to TRBD1. This CDR3 comprises 13 residues. Germline CDR1 is MDHEN and CDR2 is SYDVKM. Trimming took 4 bases from V and 9 from J; bases not matched to a gene: 5. CDR3 nucleotide sequence: TGTGCCAGCAGTTGGACAGGGTTGGGTGAGCAGTTCTTC. It encodes CASSWTGLGEQFF.

This sequence joins TRBV3-1 (or the pseudogene TRBV3-2) and TRBJ1-3; the D is unclear. This CDR3 has 13 residues. Germline CDR1 LGHDT, CDR2 YNNKEL (reference sequence). V lost 0 bases and J lost 5, with 5 bases in between. The CDR3 loop is CASSQELRNTIYF. The CDR3 nucleotides read TGTGCCAGCAGCCAAGAGCTACGAAACACCATATATTTT.

The V and J genes are TRBV18 and TRBJ1-2; TRBD1 aligns across 9 bases. The CDR3 loop spans 15 amino acids. The J segment lost 6 bases and the V segment lost 1 base, leaving 6 bases of the junction unmatched. CDR1 is KGHSH, CDR2 LQKENI, per germline. CDR3 in amino acids: CASSPRTGERDGYTF. CDR3 coding DNA: TGTGCCAGCTCACCACGGACAGGGGAAAGGGATGGCTACACCTTC. The whole variable domain, remainder taken from reference TRBV18 and TRBJ1-2, is NAGVMQNPRHLVRRRGQEARLRCSPMKGHSHVYWYRQLPEEGLKFMVYLQKENIIDESGMPKERFSAEFPKEGPSILRIQQVVRGDSAAYFCASSPRTGERDGYTFGSGTRLTVV.

V is TRBV7-2 and J is TRBJ2-7; no firm D call. This CDR3 has 12 amino acids. The germline V gene encodes CDR1 SGHTA and CDR2 FQGNSA. Trimming took off 4 bases at V and 3 bases at J, with 7 bases between the two ends. The CDR3 reads CASSSHFYEQYF. In nucleotides, the CDR3 is TGTGCCAGCAGCTCACATTTCTACGAGCAGTACTTC.

This chain uses TRBV2 with TRBJ2-2; no reliable D call. Trimming removed 4 bases at V and 1 base at J, with 7 bases between. This CDR3 region has 14 residues. Germline V gene data show CDR1 as SNHLY and CDR2 as FYNNEI. CDR3 DNA sequence: TGTGCCAGCAGTGGGGCCTTGAACACCGGGGAGCTGTTTTTT. Translation gives CASSGALNTGELFF.

V gene TRBV5-4 combines with J gene TRBJ2-3, with D possibly TRBD2 on 5 matching bases. The CDR3 extends over 14 amino acids. Trimming removed 5 bases at V and 3 bases at J, with 13 bases between. Germline-derived CDR1 and CDR2 are SGHNT and YYREEE (reference sequence). CDR3 amino acids: CASSLSGATDTQYF. The CDR3, as DNA: TGTGCCAGCAGTCTGAGCGGAGCGACAGATACGCAGTATTTT.

This sequence joins TRBV4-1 and TRBJ1-4, with D unresolved. CDR3 length: 14 amino acids. Germline lookup yields CDR1 MGHRA and CDR2 YSYEKL. With 2 bases removed from V and 4 bases from J, the gap between germline ends came to 8 bases. The CDR3 spells CASSQLPVNEKLFF. In DNA form, the CDR3 reads TGCGCCAGCAGCCAACTACCCGTTAATGAAAAACTGTTTTTT.

The genes are TRBV28 and TRBJ1-1; no clear D. Germline-derived CDR1 and CDR2 are MDHEN and SYDVKM. V was pared by 5 bases and J by 6 bases, with 16 bases between. This CDR3 comprises 14 residues. Here the CDR3 reads CASSHRGRIAEAFF. The CDR3 DNA sequence: TGTGCCAGCAGTCACCGTGGCAGGATCGCTGAAGCTTTCTTT.

The chain joins TRBV4-2 to TRBJ2-5, with TRBD2 matching 12 bases. Losses at the gene ends were 4 bases for V and 5 bases for J; bases not matched to a gene: 5. CDR3 length: 15 amino acids. The germline V gene has CDR1 LGHNA and CDR2 YNFKEQ. CDR3 sequence (DNA): TGTGCCAGCAGCCGACTAGCGGGAGAGGCGGAGACCCAGTACTTC. It yields the protein CASSRLAGEAETQYF.

V usage is TRBV12-3 or TRBV12-4 and J usage is TRBJ2-1; the match to TRBD2 covers 9 bases. J was trimmed by 14 bases and V by 6 bases; bases with no gene match: 11. The CDR3 runs to 13 residues. CDR3 nucleotides: TGTGCCAGCAGCCTAGCGGGGACTTTTCTAGAGTTCTTC. Its translation: CASSLAGTFLEFF.

CDR3 amino acids: CASSPEGGSTDTQYF. The CDR3 DNA reads TGTGCCAGCAGCCCCGAAGGGGGTAGCACAGATACGCAGTATTTT. The V and J genes are TRBV7-9 and TRBJ2-3, with TRBD1 as a possible D gene (6 bases). V shed 5 bases and J shed 0 bases, with 12 bases lying between them. CDR1 is SEHNR, CDR2 FQNEAQ, per germline (reference sequence). The CDR3 length is 15 residues.

The chain uses TRBV18 and TRBJ1-1; tentatively, D is TRBD1 (6 bases). Looked up from germline, CDR1 is KGHSH and CDR2 is LQKENI. The CDR3 is 14 amino acids. V lost 6 bases, J lost 1 base, and 12 bases lay in between. The CDR3 sequence: CASSLGGGNTEAFF. The CDR3 DNA reads as TGTGCCAGCTCCTTGGGAGGGGGGAACACTGAAGCTTTCTTT.